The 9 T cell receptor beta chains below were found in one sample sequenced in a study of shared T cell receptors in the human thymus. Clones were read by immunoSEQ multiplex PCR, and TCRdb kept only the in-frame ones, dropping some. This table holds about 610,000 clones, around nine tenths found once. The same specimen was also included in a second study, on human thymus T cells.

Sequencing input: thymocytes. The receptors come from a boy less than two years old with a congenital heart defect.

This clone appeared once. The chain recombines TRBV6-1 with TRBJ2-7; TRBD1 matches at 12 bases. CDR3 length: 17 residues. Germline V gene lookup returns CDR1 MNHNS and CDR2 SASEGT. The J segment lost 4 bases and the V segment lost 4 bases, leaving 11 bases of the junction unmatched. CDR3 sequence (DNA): TGTGCCAGCAGTGTTTCCGGGACAGGGGGCGAGGGGTACGAGCAGTACTTC. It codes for CASSVSGTGGEGYEQYF.

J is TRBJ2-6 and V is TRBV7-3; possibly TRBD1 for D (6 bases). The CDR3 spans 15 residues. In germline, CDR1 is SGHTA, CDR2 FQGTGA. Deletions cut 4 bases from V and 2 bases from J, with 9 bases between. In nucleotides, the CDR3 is TGTGCCAGCAGCTCCTCAGGGGCTGGGGCCAACGTCCTGACTTTC. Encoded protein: CASSSSGAGANVLTF. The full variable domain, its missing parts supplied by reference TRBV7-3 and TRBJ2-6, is GAGVSQTPSNKVTEKGKYVELRCDPISGHTALYWYRQSLGQGPEFLIYFQGTGAADDSGLPNDRFFAVRPEGSVSTLKIQRTERGDSAVYLCASSSSGAGANVLTFGAGSRLTVL.

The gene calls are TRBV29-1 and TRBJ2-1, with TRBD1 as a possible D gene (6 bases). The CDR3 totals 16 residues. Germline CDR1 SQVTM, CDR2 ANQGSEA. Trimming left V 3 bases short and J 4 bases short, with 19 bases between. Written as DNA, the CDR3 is TGCAGCGTTGAGCCGACCCCCGGACAGCTTTACAATGAGCAGTTCTTC. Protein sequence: CSVEPTPGQLYNEQFF.

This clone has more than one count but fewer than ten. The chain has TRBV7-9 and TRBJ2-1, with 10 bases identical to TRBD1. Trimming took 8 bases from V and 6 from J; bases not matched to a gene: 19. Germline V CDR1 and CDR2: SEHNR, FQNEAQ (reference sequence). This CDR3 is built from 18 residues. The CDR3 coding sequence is TGTGCCAGCTCCTGGGGGACAGGGGACTATGCGGGATTCAATGAGCAGTTCTTC. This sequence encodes CASSWGTGDYAGFNEQFF.

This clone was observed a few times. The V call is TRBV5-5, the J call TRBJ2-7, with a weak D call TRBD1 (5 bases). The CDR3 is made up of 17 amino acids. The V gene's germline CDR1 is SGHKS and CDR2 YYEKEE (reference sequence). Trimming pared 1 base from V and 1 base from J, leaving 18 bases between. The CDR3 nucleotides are TGTGCCAGCAGCTTGTTCTCCCGTACAGGTCTATCCTACGAGCAGTACTTC. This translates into CASSLFSRTGLSYEQYF.

Written as DNA, the CDR3 is TGTGCCAGCAGTGCAGGCCCCCCGGGGACTAGCGGGACCTACCAAGAGACCCAGTACTTC. This gives the protein CASSAGPPGTSGTYQETQYF. The chain carries TRBV2 and TRBJ2-5, with 13 bases aligning to TRBD2. The CDR3 covers 20 residues. V trimming: 4 bases; J trimming: 0 bases; junction bases outside the gene matches: 14. Germline V CDR1 and CDR2: SNHLY, FYNNEI.

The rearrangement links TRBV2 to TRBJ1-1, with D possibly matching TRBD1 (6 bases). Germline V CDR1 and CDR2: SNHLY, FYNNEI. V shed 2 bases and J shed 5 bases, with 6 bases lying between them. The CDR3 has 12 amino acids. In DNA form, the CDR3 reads TGTGCCAGCAGTGAAAGGGGGACTGAAGCTTTCTTT. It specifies CASSERGTEAFF.

In nucleotides, the CDR3 is TGTGCCAGCAGCCTGACACAGTATAATGAAAAACTGTTTTTT. Encoded protein: CASSLTQYNEKLFF. The rearrangement joins TRBV5-6 to TRBJ1-4; D remains unclear. Trimming removed 4 bases from V and 4 bases from J, with 11 bases in between. The CDR3 loop spans 14 amino acids. Germline V lookup: CDR1 SGHDT, CDR2 YYEEEE.

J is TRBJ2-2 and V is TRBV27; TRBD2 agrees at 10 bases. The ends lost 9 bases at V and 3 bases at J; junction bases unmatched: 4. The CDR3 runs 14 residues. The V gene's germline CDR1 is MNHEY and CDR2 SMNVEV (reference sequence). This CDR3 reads CASSGRSDTGELFF. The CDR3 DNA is TGTGCCAGTAGCGGGAGGAGCGACACCGGGGAGCTGTTTTTT.